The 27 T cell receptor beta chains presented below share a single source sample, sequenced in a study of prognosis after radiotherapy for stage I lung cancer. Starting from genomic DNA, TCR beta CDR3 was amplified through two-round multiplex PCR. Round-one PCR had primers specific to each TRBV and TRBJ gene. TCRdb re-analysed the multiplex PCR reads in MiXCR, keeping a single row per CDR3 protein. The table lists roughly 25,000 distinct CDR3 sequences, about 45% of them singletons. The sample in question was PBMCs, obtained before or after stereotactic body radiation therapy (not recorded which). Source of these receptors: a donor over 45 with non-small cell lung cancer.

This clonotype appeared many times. CDR3 in amino acids: CASSTTGEGEQFF. The DNA for the CDR3 is TGCGCCAGCAGCACGACAGGGGAAGGTGAGCAGTTCTTC. The V call is TRBV5-1, the J call TRBJ2-1, with TRBD1 matching 8 bases. Germline assignment: CDR1 SGHRS and CDR2 YFSETQ. There are 13 residues in the CDR3. V dropped 4 bases and J dropped 9; count of bases not matched to a gene: 6.

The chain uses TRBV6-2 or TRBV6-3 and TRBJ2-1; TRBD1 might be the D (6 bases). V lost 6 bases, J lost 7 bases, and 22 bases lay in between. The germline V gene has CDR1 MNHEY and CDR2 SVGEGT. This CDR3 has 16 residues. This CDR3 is CASRGHVPVFKNEQFF. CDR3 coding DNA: TGTGCCAGCAGGGGACATGTCCCAGTTTTTAAAAATGAGCAGTTCTTC.

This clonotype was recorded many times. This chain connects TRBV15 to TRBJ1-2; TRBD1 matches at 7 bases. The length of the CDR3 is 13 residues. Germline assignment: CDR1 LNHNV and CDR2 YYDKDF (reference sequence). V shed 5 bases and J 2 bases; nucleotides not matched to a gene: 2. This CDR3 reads CATSPTGNYGYTF. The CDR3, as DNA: TGTGCCACCAGCCCGACAGGGAACTATGGCTACACCTTC.

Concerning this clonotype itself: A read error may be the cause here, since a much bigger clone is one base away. The chain's CDR3 is CASSPVVDKETQYF. As DNA, the CDR3 is TGTGCCAGCAGCCCTGTAGTGGACAAAGAGACCCAGTACTTC. The chain links TRBV7-9 to TRBJ2-5; D is perhaps TRBD1 (5 bases). CDR3 size: 14 residues. Germline CDR1 and CDR2: SEHNR and FQNEAQ (reference sequence). Trimming pared 5 bases from V and 3 bases from J, leaving 13 bases between.

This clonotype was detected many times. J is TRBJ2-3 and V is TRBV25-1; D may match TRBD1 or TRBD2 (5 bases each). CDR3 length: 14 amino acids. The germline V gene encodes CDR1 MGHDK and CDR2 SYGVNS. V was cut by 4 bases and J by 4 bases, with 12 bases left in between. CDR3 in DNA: TGTGCCAGCAGTGCCCCTGAGGGGTCAGATACGCAGTATTTT. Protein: CASSAPEGSDTQYF.

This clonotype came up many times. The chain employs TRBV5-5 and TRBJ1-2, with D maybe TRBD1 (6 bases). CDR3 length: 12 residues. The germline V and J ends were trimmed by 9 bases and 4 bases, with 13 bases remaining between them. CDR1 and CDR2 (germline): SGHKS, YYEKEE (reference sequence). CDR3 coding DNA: TGTGCCACCAGGGGAACAGGCTATGGCTACACCTTC. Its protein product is CATRGTGYGYTF.

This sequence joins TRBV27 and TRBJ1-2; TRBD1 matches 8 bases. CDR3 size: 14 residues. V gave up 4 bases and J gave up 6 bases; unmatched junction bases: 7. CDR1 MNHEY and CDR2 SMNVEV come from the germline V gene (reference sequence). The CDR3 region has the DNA TGTGCCAGCAGTTCCTTGACAGGGGATGATGGCTACACCTTC. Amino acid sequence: CASSSLTGDDGYTF.

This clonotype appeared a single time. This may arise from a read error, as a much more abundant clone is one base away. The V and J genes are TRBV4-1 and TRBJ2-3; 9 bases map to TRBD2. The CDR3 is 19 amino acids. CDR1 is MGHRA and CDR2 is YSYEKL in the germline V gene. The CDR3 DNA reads TGCGCCAGCAGCCAGCGCAGTCGCTATGGACTAGCGAGAACAGATAAGCAGTATTTT. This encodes CASSQRSRYGLARTDKQYF.

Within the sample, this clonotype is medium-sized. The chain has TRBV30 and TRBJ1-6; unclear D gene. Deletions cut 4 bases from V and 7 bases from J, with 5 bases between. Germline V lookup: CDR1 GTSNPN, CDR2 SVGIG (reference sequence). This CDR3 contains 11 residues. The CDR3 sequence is CAWNQNSPLHF. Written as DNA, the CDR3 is TGTGCCTGGAATCAGAATTCACCCCTCCACTTT.

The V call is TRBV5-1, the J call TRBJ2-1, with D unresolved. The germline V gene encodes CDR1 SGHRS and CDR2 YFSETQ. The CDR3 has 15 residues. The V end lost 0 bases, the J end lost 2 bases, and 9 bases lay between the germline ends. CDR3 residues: CASSLEGSPYNEQFF. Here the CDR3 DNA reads TGCGCCAGCAGCTTGGAAGGGTCCCCCTACAATGAGCAGTTCTTC.

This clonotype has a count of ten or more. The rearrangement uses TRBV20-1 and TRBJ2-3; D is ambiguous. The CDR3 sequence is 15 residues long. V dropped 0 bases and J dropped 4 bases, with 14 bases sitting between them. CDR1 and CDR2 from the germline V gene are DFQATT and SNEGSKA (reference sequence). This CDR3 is CSARDSDTTADTQYF. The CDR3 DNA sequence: TGCAGTGCTAGAGATAGTGATACCACCGCAGATACGCAGTATTTT.

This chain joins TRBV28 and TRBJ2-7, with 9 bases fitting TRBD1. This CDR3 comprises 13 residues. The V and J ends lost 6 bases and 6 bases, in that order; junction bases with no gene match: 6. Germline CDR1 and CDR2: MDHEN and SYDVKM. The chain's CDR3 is CASSPSTGGEQYF. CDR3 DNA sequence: TGTGCCAGCAGCCCTTCGACAGGGGGCGAGCAGTACTTC.

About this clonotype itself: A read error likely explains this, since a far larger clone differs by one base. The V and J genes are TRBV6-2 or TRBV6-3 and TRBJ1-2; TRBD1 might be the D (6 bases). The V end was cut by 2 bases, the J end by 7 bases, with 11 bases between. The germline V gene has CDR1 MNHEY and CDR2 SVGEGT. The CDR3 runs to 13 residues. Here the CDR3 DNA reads TGTGCCAGCAGTTACAGGGACACCGGTGGCTACACCTTC. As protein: CASSYRDTGGYTF.

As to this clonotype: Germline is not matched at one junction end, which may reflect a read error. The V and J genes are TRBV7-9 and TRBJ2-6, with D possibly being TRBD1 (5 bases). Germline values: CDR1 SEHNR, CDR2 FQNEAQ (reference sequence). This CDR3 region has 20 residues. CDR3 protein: CASSRHPGTSSSSGANVMTF. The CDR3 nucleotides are TGTGCCAGCAGCCGCCACCCCGGTACCTCCAGTTCCTCTGGGGCCAACGTCATGACTTTC.

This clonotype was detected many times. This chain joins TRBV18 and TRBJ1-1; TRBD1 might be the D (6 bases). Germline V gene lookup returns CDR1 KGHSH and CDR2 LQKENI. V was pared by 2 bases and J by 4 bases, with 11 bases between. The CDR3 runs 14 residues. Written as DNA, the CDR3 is TGTGCCAGCTCACCAACAGGGTTGCGCACTGAAGCTTTCTTT. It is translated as CASSPTGLRTEAFF.

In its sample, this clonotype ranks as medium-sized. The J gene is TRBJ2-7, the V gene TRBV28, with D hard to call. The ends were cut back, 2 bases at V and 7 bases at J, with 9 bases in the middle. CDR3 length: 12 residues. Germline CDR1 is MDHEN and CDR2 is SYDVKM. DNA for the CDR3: TGTGCCAGCAGTTTAGGTCTAGGAGAGCAGTACTTC. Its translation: CASSLGLGEQYF.

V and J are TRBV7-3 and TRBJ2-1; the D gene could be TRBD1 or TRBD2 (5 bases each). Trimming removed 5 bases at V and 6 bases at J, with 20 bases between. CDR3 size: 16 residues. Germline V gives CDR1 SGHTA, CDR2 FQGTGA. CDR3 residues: CASSPKPGRGPNEQFF. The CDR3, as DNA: TGTGCCAGCAGCCCAAAGCCGGGAAGGGGCCCCAATGAGCAGTTCTTC.

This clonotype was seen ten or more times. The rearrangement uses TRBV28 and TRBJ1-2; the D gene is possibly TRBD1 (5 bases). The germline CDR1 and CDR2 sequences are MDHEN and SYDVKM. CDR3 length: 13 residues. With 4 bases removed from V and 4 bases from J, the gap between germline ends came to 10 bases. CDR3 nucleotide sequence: TGTGCCAGCAGTTCCGACAGAACCTATGGCTACACCTTC. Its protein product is CASSSDRTYGYTF.

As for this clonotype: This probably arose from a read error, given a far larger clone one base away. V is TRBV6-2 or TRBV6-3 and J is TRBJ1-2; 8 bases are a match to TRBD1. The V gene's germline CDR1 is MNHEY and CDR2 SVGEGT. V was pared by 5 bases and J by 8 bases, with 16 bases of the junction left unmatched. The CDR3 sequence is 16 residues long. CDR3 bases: TGTGCCAGCAGTGACGACTTCCCAGGGGGCCTGGCGGGCTACACCTTC. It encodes CASSDDFPGGLAGYTF.

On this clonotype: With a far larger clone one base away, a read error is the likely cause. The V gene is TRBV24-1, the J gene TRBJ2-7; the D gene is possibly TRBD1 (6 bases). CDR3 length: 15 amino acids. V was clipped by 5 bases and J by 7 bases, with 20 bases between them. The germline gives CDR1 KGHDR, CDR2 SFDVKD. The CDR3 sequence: CATSGGGGAYNEQYF. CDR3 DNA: TGTGCCACCAGTGGTGGTGGGGGCGCGTACAATGAGCAGTACTTC.

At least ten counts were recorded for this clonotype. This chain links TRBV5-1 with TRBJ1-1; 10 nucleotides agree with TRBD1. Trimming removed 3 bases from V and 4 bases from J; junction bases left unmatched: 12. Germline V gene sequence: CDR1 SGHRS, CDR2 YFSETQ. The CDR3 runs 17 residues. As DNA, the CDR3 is TGCGCCAGCAGCTGGCAGCTCCGGGACAGGGGATCCACTGAAGCTTTCTTT. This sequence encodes CASSWQLRDRGSTEAFF.

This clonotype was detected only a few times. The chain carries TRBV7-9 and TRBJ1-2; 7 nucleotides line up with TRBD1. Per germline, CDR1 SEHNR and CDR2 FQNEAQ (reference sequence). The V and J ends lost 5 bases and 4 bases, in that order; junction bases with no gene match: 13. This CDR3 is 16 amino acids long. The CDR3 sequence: CASSIHKQGLSYGYTF. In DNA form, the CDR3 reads TGTGCCAGCAGCATTCATAAACAGGGGTTAAGCTATGGCTACACCTTC.

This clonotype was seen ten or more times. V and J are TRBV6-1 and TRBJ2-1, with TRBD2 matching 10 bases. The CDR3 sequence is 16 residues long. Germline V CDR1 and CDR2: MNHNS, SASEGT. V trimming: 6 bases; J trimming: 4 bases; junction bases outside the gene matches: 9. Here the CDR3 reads CASRPSGLAVYNEQFF. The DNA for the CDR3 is TGTGCCAGCAGGCCCAGCGGACTAGCGGTATACAATGAGCAGTTCTTC.

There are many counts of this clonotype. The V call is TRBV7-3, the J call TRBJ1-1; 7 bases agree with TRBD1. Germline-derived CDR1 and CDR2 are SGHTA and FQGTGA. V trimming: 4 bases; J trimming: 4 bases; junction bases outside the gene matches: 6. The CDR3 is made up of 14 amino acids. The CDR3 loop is CASSSGTAGTEAFF. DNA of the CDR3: TGTGCCAGCAGCTCCGGGACAGCGGGCACTGAAGCTTTCTTT.

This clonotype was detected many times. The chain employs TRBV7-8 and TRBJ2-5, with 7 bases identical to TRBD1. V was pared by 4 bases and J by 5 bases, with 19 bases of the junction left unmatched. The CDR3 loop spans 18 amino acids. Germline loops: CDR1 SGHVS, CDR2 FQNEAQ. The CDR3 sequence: CASSSNQYISGGEETQYF. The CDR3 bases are TGTGCCAGCAGCTCCAACCAATACATCTCAGGGGGTGAGGAGACCCAGTACTTC.

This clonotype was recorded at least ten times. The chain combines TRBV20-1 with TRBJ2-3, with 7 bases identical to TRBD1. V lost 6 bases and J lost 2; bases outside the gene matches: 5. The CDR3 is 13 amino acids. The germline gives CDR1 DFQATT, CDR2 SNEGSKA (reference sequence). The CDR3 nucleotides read TGCAGTGCCCCGGGACAGACCACAGATACGCAGTATTTT. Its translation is CSAPGQTTDTQYF.

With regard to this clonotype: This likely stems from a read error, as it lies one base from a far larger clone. CDR3 sequence reads: CASRPSGLGYNEQFF. CDR3 DNA sequence: TGTGCCAGCAGGCCTAGCGGGTTAGGCTACAATGAGCAGTTCTTC. V gene TRBV6-8 combines with J gene TRBJ2-1; 8 bases match TRBD2. Germline-derived CDR1 and CDR2 are MNHGY and SAAAGT. The CDR3 loop spans 15 amino acids. V was clipped by 6 bases and J by 3 bases; unmatched bases: 7.